The present T cell receptor beta chain was sequenced within a study of blood T cell repertoires in COVID-19. Germline trimming cut 4 bases from V and 0 bases from J; bases unmatched to any gene: 11. Germline V gene lookup returns CDR1 SGHNT and CDR2 YYREEE (reference sequence). The length of the CDR3 is 18 residues. Data came from immunoSEQ multiplex PCR; TCRdb stores just in-frame clones and leaves some out. Here the sample spans about 250,000 clones, around 88% being singletons. The clonotype was recovered from a man at least 80 years old with acute or convalescent COVID-19. The chain employs TRBV5-4 and TRBJ2-3; TRBD2 matches at 10 bases. The sample taken for sequencing was peripheral blood. CDR3 protein: CASSGSGGVVVSTDTQYF. CDR3 bases: TGTGCCAGCAGCGGGAGCGGGGGGGTGGTTGTTAGCACAGATACGCAGTATTTT. The full variable domain, its missing parts supplied by reference TRBV5-4 and TRBJ2-3, is ETGVTQSPTHLIKTRGQQVTLRCSSQSGHNTVSWYQQALGQGPQFIFQYYREEENGRGNFPPRFSGLQFPNYSSELNVNALELDDSALYLCASSGSGGVVVSTDTQYFGPGTRLTVL.